The rows below give T cell receptor beta chains drawn from one sample of a study of blood T cell repertoires in COVID-19. Generated by immunoSEQ multiplex PCR, the TCRdb table keeps only in-frame clones and is missing some. This table holds some 330,000 clones, 86% found once. Sequencing was performed on PBMCs or T cells enriched from blood (not recorded which). Source of these receptors: a man aged 25 to 40 who had recovered from COVID-19. The CDR3 runs from the conserved cysteine through the conserved F or W. The D gene is left open where the match is weak. Not every row has a clone size; where given, it reads once, few, many or a size class.

v_gene,abundance,j_gene,d_gene,CDR3nt,CDR3aa
TRBV12-3/TRBV12-4,NA,TRBJ1-2,TRBD1,TGTGCCAGCACCATACAGGGGGCATGGGGCTACACCTTC,CASTIQGAWGYTF
TRBV11-2,NA,TRBJ2-3,TRBD2,TGTGCCAGCGGACAACTAGCGGGAGGCCCAGATACGCAGTATTTT,CASGQLAGGPDTQYF
TRBV5-6,NA,TRBJ2-3,NA,TGTGCCAGCAGCTTGAGAGGGATTGCTAGCACAGATACGCAGTATTTT,CASSLRGIASTDTQYF
TRBV27,NA,TRBJ2-7,NA,TGTGCCAGCAGTTTAACGTCGGACGAGCAGTACTTC,CASSLTSDEQYF
TRBV3-1/TRBV3-2,NA,TRBJ2-5,NA,TGTGCCAGCAGCCAAGATCGAACTAGCAGACACTTC,CASSQDRTSRHF
TRBV5-5,NA,TRBJ1-1,TRBD1,TGTGCCAGCAGCCCACAGGGGAGTGTGAACACTGAAGCTTTCTTT,CASSPQGSVNTEAFF
TRBV25-1,NA,TRBJ1-1,NA,TGTGCCAGCAGTGAATATAGCGTCCGGGGAACCCACACTGAAGCTTTCTTT,CASSEYSVRGTHTEAFF
TRBV5-1,NA,TRBJ2-7,TRBD2,TGCGCCAGCAGCTTCACTAGCGGGGGGTTCTACGAGCAGTACTTC,CASSFTSGGFYEQYF
TRBV12-3/TRBV12-4,NA,TRBJ2-1,TRBD2,TGTGCCAGCAGTCCAACTCTAGCGGGAGGGCAGTTCTTC,CASSPTLAGGQFF
TRBV18,NA,TRBJ1-4,NA,TGTGCCAGCTCACGGCAGGGAACTAATGAAAAACTGTTTTTT,CASSRQGTNEKLFF
TRBV18,medium-sized,TRBJ1-2,TRBD1,TGTGCCAGTCACCCTGGGACAGCAGTTTATGGCTACACCTTC,CASHPGTAVYGYTF
TRBV5-1,NA,TRBJ2-7,NA,TGCGCCAGCAGCTGGCGAGTAGGGGACGAGCAGTACTTC,CASSWRVGDEQYF
TRBV12-2,once,TRBJ2-4,NA,TGTGCAAGTCGCTCCGGAGGACTAGCGGGGGATTTAGCCAAAAACATTCAGTACTTC,CASRSGGLAGDLAKNIQYF
TRBV6-7,NA,TRBJ2-7,NA,TGTGCCACAATGCTACCTAGGGGGTACGAGCAGTACTTC,CATMLPRGYEQYF
TRBV10-2,NA,TRBJ2-2,NA,TGCGCCAGCCGCCGAGGGACATCAACCCGCACGAACACCGGGGAGCTGTTTTTT,CASRRGTSTRTNTGELFF
TRBV20-1,NA,TRBJ2-1,NA,TGCAGTGCCAGGGGTTGGGGTGAGCAGTTCTTC,CSARGWGEQFF
TRBV7-9,NA,TRBJ2-1,NA,TGTGCCAGCAGCTTACGGACAGCCCTCTTAAATGAGCAGTTCTTC,CASSLRTALLNEQFF
TRBV11-2,NA,TRBJ2-6,TRBD1,TGTGCCAGCAGCTCCAGGGGGTATTACTCTGGGGCCAACGTCCTGACTTTC,CASSSRGYYSGANVLTF
TRBV3-1/TRBV3-2,NA,TRBJ1-5,NA,TGTGCCAGCTCCCTGACAGCTATCAGCCCCCAGCATTTT,CASSLTAISPQHF
TRBV25-1,NA,TRBJ2-5,NA,TGTGCCAGCAGTGAGCCCGGGGTAGAGACCCAGTACTTC,CASSEPGVETQYF
TRBV15,NA,TRBJ1-5,NA,TGTGCCACCAGCAGAGGAGCCAGGGATTATAGCAATCAGCCCCAGCATTTT,CATSRGARDYSNQPQHF
TRBV24-1,few,TRBJ2-7,NA,TGTGCCACCAGTGGGGCTAGCAGCTCCTACGAGCAGTACTTC,CATSGASSSYEQYF
TRBV11-2,NA,TRBJ2-7,TRBD1,TGTGCCAGCAGCGTACCGTCAGGGACAGGGTGGTACGAGCAGTACTTC,CASSVPSGTGWYEQYF
TRBV2,NA,TRBJ1-2,NA,TGTGCCAGCAGTGAAGCCCCGGGGGGGACCGGCTACACCTTC,CASSEAPGGTGYTF
TRBV15,NA,TRBJ1-2,NA,TGTGCCACCAGCAGAAGGGCAGGGGTTCCTAACTATGGCTACACCTTC,CATSRRAGVPNYGYTF
TRBV27,NA,TRBJ1-2,NA,TGTGCCAGCAGACCCGGGACAACAAACTATGGCTACACCTTC,CASRPGTTNYGYTF
TRBV28,NA,TRBJ2-3,TRBD2,TGTGCCAGCAGCCGACGGGGCGGGAGTTTAGCAGATACGCAGTATTTT,CASSRRGGSLADTQYF
TRBV7-8,NA,TRBJ1-5,NA,TGTGCCAGCAGCTTAGGGGTACGGACGGGAAGATTGAGCAATCAGCCCCAGCATTTT,CASSLGVRTGRLSNQPQHF
TRBV7-9,NA,TRBJ1-1,NA,TGTGCCAGCAGCCACGGGATTAACACTGAAGCTTTCTTT,CASSHGINTEAFF
TRBV27,NA,TRBJ2-7,TRBD1,TGTGCCAGCAGTTTGGGGACAGGGCCCTACGAGCAGTACTTC,CASSLGTGPYEQYF
TRBV19,NA,TRBJ1-3,NA,TGTGCCAGTAGTACGAACTCTGGAGGCACCATATATTTT,CASSTNSGGTIYF
TRBV7-6,NA,TRBJ1-2,NA,TGTGCCAGCAGCTTAGGCAGGTCTAACTATGGCTACACCTTC,CASSLGRSNYGYTF
TRBV9,NA,TRBJ2-7,NA,TGTGCCAGCAGCGTTTCCATGGGGGGCGAGCAGTACTTC,CASSVSMGGEQYF
TRBV5-1,once,TRBJ1-3,TRBD1,TGCGCCAGCAGCTTGGGGGACAGGGGGCCTGGAAACACCATATATTTT,CASSLGDRGPGNTIYF
TRBV6-5,NA,TRBJ1-1,NA,TGTGCCAGCAGTTACTCCTGGCAGGGTAACACTGAAGCTTTCTTT,CASSYSWQGNTEAFF
TRBV19,few,TRBJ2-2,NA,TGTGCCAGTAGAGAGACAACGAACACCGGGGAGCTGTTTTTT,CASRETTNTGELFF
TRBV5-1,NA,TRBJ2-6,NA,TGCGCCAGCAGTTTGACTGCAGGGTCTGGGGCCAACGTCCTGACTTTC,CASSLTAGSGANVLTF
TRBV10-1,NA,TRBJ2-3,NA,TGCGCCAGCAGTGACGAGGGAGTGGAAGATACGCAGTATTTT,CASSDEGVEDTQYF
TRBV29-1,NA,TRBJ2-3,NA,TGCAGCGTTGGCGAGGCGGGACAGTTCACAGATACGCAGTATTTT,CSVGEAGQFTDTQYF
TRBV30,NA,TRBJ2-3,TRBD2,TGTGCCTGGACGGGGGGGACAGATACGCAGTATTTT,CAWTGGTDTQYF
TRBV27,NA,TRBJ2-1,NA,TGTGCCAGCAGTCTCCGGGGGTTCTACAATGAGCAGTTCTTC,CASSLRGFYNEQFF
TRBV12-5,NA,TRBJ2-7,NA,TGTGCTAGTGGACAAAGCTCCTACGAGCAGTACTTC,CASGQSSYEQYF
TRBV10-1,NA,TRBJ2-7,TRBD2,TGCGCCAGCAGTAGCGGGGGGGCCGCCGAGCAGTACTTC,CASSSGGAAEQYF
TRBV24-1,NA,TRBJ2-3,TRBD2,TGTGCCACCAGTGATGGATTAAGCGGGAGCGGAACAGATACGCAGTATTTT,CATSDGLSGSGTDTQYF